Each of the 5 T cell receptor beta chains below was sequenced from the same sample in a study of cytomegalovirus exposure and HLA in healthy donors. Researchers ran the PCR with 60 Vbeta and 13 Jbeta primers. Profiling relied on immunoSEQ multiplex PCR, and the TCRdb table lists in-frame clones only, not all of them. The top ten clones hold roughly 2.4% of a sample with 49,000 or so clones, roughly four fifths of them seen once. The specimen was PBMCs. The source of these receptors is a boy younger than 18 in good health and CMV-seropositive.

The CDR3 region has the DNA TGTGCCAGCACGACAGGACCTCACTCTGGAAACACCATATATTTT. Protein: CASTTGPHSGNTIYF. The chain uses TRBV6-1 and TRBJ1-3, with D perhaps matching TRBD1 (6 bases). V lost 7 bases and J lost 0, with 13 bases in between. Germline values: CDR1 MNHNS, CDR2 SASEGT. This CDR3 is built from 15 residues.

As DNA, the CDR3 is TGCGCCAGCAGCAAAAACCAGGGGAGGGACACTGAAGCTTTCTTT. Amino acid sequence: CASSKNQGRDTEAFF. This chain uses TRBV5-1 with TRBJ1-1; TRBD1 is a possible D gene (6 bases). The V end lost 4 bases, the J end lost 3 bases, and 16 bases lay between the germline ends. Germline V gives CDR1 SGHRS, CDR2 YFSETQ. This CDR3 comprises 15 residues.

The rearrangement uses TRBV11-2 and TRBJ1-1, with D tentatively TRBD1 (6 bases). CDR1 and CDR2 (germline): SGHAT, FQNNGV. Trimming pared 5 bases from V and 4 bases from J, leaving 14 bases between. CDR3 length: 14 residues. CDR3 DNA sequence: TGTGCCAGCAGCGGGGGCCTCCTGGGCACTGAAGCTTTCTTT. Its protein is CASSGGLLGTEAFF. Using reference TRBV11-2 and TRBJ1-1 for the parts outside the CDR3, the full variable domain is EAGVAQSPRYKIIEKRQSVAFWCNPISGHATLYWYQQILGQGPKLLIQFQNNGVVDDSQLPKDRFSAERLKGVDSTLKIQPAKLEDSAVYLCASSGGLLGTEAFFGQGTRLTVV.

The J gene is TRBJ1-2, the V gene TRBV5-1; D unresolved. Germline CDR1 SGHRS, CDR2 YFSETQ. V shed 0 bases and J shed 8 bases, with 17 bases lying between them. The CDR3 length is 15 residues. The CDR3 loop is CASSLDWERPEGYTF. The CDR3 nucleotides read TGCGCCAGCAGCTTGGATTGGGAGAGGCCAGAAGGCTACACCTTC.

This clone was found a few times. The sample has other DNA sequences that encode this CDR3 too. The chain is built from TRBV4-1 and TRBJ2-2; D remains unclear. V lost 0 bases and J 6 bases, leaving 5 bases between the germline ends. The CDR3 runs 13 residues. CDR1 MGHRA and CDR2 YSYEKL come from the germline V gene. CDR3 nucleotides: TGCGCCAGCAGCCAAGACCTAGCCGGGGAGCTGTTTTTT. Translated: CASSQDLAGELFF.